This entry lists 16 T cell receptor beta chains sequenced from one sample in a study of early T cells in non-severe SARS-CoV-2 infection (dated by TCRdb to about 2021). Libraries were made using 5' RACE. Sequenced on a NextSeq 500. TCRdb reprocessing: public reads trimmed at Q25 with fastp, clones called with MiXCR, in-frame beta chains kept. Each entry is one CDR3 protein sequence, shown with its most common DNA and genes. The sample includes some 56,000 distinct CDR3 sequences, with less than 15% observed a single time. The top ten clones comprise approximately 4% of the sample. The sequencing here drew on whole blood, taken at baseline. The receptors were gathered from an adult who was a healthcare worker with PCR-confirmed SARS-CoV-2 infection or an uninfected control (not recorded which).

The chain is built from TRBV3-1 and TRBJ1-6; D not certain. The CDR3 sequence is 14 residues long. Germline CDR1 reads LGHDT; CDR2 reads YNNKEL (reference sequence). V was shortened by 0 bases and J by 7 bases, with 7 bases between the two germline ends. This chain's CDR3 is CASSQDLWNSPLHF. The CDR3 nucleotides read TGTGCCAGCAGCCAAGATCTGTGGAATTCACCCCTCCACTTT.

This clonotype was seen a few times. The chain has TRBV5-6 and TRBJ2-7; perhaps TRBD2 as D (6 bases). CDR1 is SGHDT, CDR2 YYEEEE, per germline. The V end lost 4 bases, the J end lost 2 bases, and 10 bases lay between the germline ends. The CDR3 totals 13 residues. The CDR3 sequence is CASSGGLTYEQYF. The CDR3 coding sequence is TGTGCCAGCAGCGGGGGACTCACCTACGAGCAGTACTTC.

In its sample, this clonotype was seen a few times. The rearrangement joins TRBV5-4 to TRBJ2-7, with 8 bases lining up with TRBD1. Germline V lookup: CDR1 SGHNT, CDR2 YYREEE (reference sequence). CDR3 length: 13 amino acids. V shed 4 bases, J shed 5 bases, and the junction held 5 bases outside the gene matches. The CDR3 sequence: CASSQDRAHEQYF. The CDR3 nucleotides are TGTGCCAGCAGCCAGGACAGGGCCCACGAGCAGTACTTC.

A few counts support this clonotype. The chain recombines TRBV12-3 or TRBV12-4 with TRBJ2-7, with 7 nucleotides matching TRBD1. The CDR3 sequence is 14 residues long. Trimming removed 6 bases from V and 3 bases from J; junction bases left unmatched: 8. In DNA, the CDR3 is TGTGCCAGCAGCCCGGGACAGAAAGGCTACGAGCAGTACTTC. This codes for CASSPGQKGYEQYF.

This clonotype was picked up a small number of times. The gene calls are TRBV5-1 and TRBJ2-3; D call uncertain. In germline, CDR1 is SGHRS, CDR2 YFSETQ. Trimming took 4 bases from V and 2 from J, leaving 5 bases between them. The CDR3 has 12 residues. The CDR3 region is CASSTNTDTQYF. In nucleotides, the CDR3 is TGCGCCAGCAGCACCAACACAGATACGCAGTATTTT.

This clonotype has at least ten counts. The rearrangement joins TRBV20-1 to TRBJ2-3; D is possibly TRBD2 (7 bases). CDR3 size: 12 residues. Germline-derived CDR1 and CDR2 are DFQATT and SNEGSKA (reference sequence). V was trimmed by 6 bases and J by 6 bases, leaving 13 bases between them. Here the CDR3 DNA reads TGCAGTGCACGCGGGGGCAAGGATACGCAGTATTTT. This codes for CSARGGKDTQYF.

The V call is TRBV9, the J call TRBJ2-1, with 9 nucleotides matching TRBD1. CDR3 length: 16 amino acids. Germline loops: CDR1 SGDLS, CDR2 YYNGEE. V lost 4 bases and J lost 9; bases outside the gene matches: 14. CDR3 in amino acids: CASSPYDRDRAGEQFF. In DNA form, the CDR3 reads TGTGCCAGCAGCCCATACGACCGGGACAGGGCGGGTGAGCAGTTCTTC.

The V and J genes are TRBV12-3 or TRBV12-4 and TRBJ2-3; 9 bases fit TRBD1. This CDR3 has 15 residues. J gave up 4 bases and V 8 bases, and 10 bases lay outside the gene matches. Here the CDR3 DNA reads TGTGCCAGCGCGCCGGGACAGGGAGGGCCAGATACGCAGTATTTT. Translation gives CASAPGQGGPDTQYF.

This clonotype appeared many times. CDR3 in DNA: TGTGCCAGCAGCTCCGCGGGGGAGCGGGGGGACGGCCCCCAGTACTTC. As protein: CASSSAGERGDGPQYF. This rearrangement joins TRBV6-6 to TRBJ2-5, with 9 bases fitting TRBD2. The CDR3 has 16 amino acids. Germline V gene sequence: CDR1 MNHNY, CDR2 SVGAGI (reference sequence). The V and J ends lost 6 bases and 9 bases, in that order; junction bases with no gene match: 17.

Only a few counts were recorded for this clonotype. The rearrangement joins TRBV11-2 to TRBJ2-3; TRBD1 is a possible D gene (6 bases). The V gene's germline CDR1 is SGHAT and CDR2 FQNNGV. There are 13 residues in the CDR3. The germline V and J ends were trimmed by 3 bases and 7 bases, with 11 bases remaining between them. CDR3 in DNA: TGTGCCAGCAGCTTTACAGGGATACATACGCAGTATTTT. This gives the protein CASSFTGIHTQYF.

This clonotype occurred many times. V and J are TRBV18 and TRBJ1-2; D gene ambiguous. With 2 bases removed from V and 4 bases from J, the gap between germline ends came to 11 bases. This CDR3 has 14 amino acids. Germline V gene lookup returns CDR1 KGHSH and CDR2 LQKENI. The CDR3 DNA reads TGTGCCAGCTCACCAGGAGTTTCAATCTATGGCTACACCTTC. This codes for CASSPGVSIYGYTF.

The J gene is TRBJ2-7, the V gene TRBV6-5; D assignment may be TRBD1 or TRBD2 (5 bases each). This CDR3 is 16 amino acids long. V was trimmed by 0 bases and J by 0 bases, leaving 12 bases between them. Germline CDR1 reads MNHEY; CDR2 reads SVGAGI. The CDR3 bases are TGTGCCAGCAGTTACTCCGTCTGGGGGAGCTCCTACGAGCAGTACTTC. Translating it yields CASSYSVWGSSYEQYF.

This clonotype was seen many times. The chain links TRBV30 to TRBJ1-3; D ambiguous. CDR3 length equals 15 residues. In germline, CDR1 is GTSNPN, CDR2 SVGIG (reference sequence). V dropped 0 bases and J dropped 4 bases, with 13 bases sitting between them. The CDR3 DNA sequence: TGTGCCTGGAGTGTTGGCAGTGGAGGGGGAAACACCATATATTTT. Translating it yields CAWSVGSGGGNTIYF.

The chain couples TRBV20-1 to TRBJ2-4; TRBD2 aligns across 7 bases. J gave up 8 bases and V 6 bases, and 4 bases lay outside the gene matches. CDR3 size: 11 residues. The germline CDR1 and CDR2 sequences are DFQATT and SNEGSKA (reference sequence). CDR3 region: CSARLAYIQYF. The CDR3 bases are TGCAGTGCGCGACTAGCATACATTCAGTACTTC.

This clonotype was picked up a small number of times. The chain uses TRBV7-6 and TRBJ2-1; 9 bases are shared with TRBD2. With V trimmed by 5 bases and J by 8 bases, 7 bases remained unmatched. The CDR3 length is 14 residues. The germline V gene encodes CDR1 SGHVS and CDR2 FNYEAQ. CDR3: CASSRGLAGYEQFF. The CDR3, as DNA: TGTGCCAGCAGCCGGGGACTAGCAGGGTATGAGCAGTTCTTC.

This clonotype was observed a handful of times. The chain is built from TRBV20-1 and TRBJ2-7; 8 bases are a match to TRBD1. V shed 3 bases and J 6 bases; nucleotides not matched to a gene: 7. CDR3 size: 13 residues. Germline values: CDR1 DFQATT, CDR2 SNEGSKA (reference sequence). CDR3 region: CSASRDRTGEQYF. The CDR3 bases are TGCAGTGCTAGCAGGGACAGGACTGGCGAGCAGTACTTC.